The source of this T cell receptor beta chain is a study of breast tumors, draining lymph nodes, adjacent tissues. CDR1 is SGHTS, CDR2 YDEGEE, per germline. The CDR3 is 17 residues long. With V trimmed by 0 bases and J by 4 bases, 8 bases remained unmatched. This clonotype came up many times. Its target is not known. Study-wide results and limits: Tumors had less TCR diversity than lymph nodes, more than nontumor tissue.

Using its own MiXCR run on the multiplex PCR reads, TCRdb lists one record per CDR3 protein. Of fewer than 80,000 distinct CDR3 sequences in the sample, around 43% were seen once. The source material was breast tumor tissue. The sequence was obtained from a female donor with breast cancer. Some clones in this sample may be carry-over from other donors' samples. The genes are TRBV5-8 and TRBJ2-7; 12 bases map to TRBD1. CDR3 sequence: CASSLGTGQGAGYEQYF. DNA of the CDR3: TGTGCCAGCAGCTTGGGAACGGGACAGGGGGCGGGATACGAGCAGTACTTC. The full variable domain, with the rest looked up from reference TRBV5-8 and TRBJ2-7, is EAGVTQSPTHLIKTRGQQATLRCSPISGHTSVYWYQQALGLGLQFLLWYDEGEERNRGNFPPRFSGRQFPNYSSELNVNALELEDSALYLCASSLGTGQGAGYEQYFGPGTRLTVT.